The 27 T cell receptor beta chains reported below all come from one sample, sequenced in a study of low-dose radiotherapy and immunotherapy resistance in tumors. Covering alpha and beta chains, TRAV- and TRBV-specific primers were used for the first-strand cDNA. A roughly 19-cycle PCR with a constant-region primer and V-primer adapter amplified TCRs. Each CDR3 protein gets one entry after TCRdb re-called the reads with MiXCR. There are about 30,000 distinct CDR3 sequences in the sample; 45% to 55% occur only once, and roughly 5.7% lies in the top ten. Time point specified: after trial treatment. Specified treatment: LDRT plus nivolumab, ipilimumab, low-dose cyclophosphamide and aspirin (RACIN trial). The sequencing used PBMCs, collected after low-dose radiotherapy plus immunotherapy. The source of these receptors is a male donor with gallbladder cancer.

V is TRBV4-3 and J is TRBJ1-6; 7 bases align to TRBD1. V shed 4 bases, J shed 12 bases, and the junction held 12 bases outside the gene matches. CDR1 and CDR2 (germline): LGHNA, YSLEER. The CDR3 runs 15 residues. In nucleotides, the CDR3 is TGCGCCAGCAGCCCGTCGACAGGGTTCGAGGAACCCCTCCACTTT. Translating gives CASSPSTGFEEPLHF.

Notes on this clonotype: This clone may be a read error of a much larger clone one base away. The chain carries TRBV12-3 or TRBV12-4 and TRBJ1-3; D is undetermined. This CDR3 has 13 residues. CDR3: CARSLFVGNTIYF. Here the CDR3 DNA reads TGTGCCAGAAGTTTGTTTGTCGGAAACACCATATATTTT.

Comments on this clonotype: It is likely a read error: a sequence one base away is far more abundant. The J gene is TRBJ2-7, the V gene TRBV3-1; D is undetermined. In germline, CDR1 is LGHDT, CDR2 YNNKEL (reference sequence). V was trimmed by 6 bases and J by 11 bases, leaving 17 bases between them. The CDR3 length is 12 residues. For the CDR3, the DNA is TGTGCCAGCAGGACTGGACCCAACGTGGAGTACTTC. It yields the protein CASRTGPNVEYF.

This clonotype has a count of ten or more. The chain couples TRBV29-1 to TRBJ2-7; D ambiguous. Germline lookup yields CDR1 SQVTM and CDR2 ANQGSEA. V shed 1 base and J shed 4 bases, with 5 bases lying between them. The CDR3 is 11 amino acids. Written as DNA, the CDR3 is TGCAGCGTTGAAGGGGGTTACGAGCAGTACTTC. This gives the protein CSVEGGYEQYF.

CDR3 sequence: CATSRRTSSGGEQYF. The CDR3 DNA is TGTGCCACCAGCAGAAGGACTAGCTCCGGCGGCGAGCAGTACTTC. This sequence joins TRBV15 and TRBJ2-7, with 8 bases that match TRBD2. Germline trimming cut 2 bases from V and 6 bases from J; bases unmatched to any gene: 9. The germline V gene has CDR1 LNHNV and CDR2 YYDKDF (reference sequence). CDR3 length: 15 amino acids.

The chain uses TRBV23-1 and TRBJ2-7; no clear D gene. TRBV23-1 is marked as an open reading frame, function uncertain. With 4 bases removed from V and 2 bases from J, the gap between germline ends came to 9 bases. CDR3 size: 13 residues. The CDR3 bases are TGCGCCAGCAGTCGAGACCCCCCCTACGAGCAGTACTTC. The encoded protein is CASSRDPPYEQYF.

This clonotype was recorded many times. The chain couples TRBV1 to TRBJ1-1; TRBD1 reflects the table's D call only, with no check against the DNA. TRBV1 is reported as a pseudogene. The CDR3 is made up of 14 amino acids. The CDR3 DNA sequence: TGTGCCAGCAGCCACTTACAGGGGAACACTGAAGCTTTCTTT. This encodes CASSHLQGNTEAFF.

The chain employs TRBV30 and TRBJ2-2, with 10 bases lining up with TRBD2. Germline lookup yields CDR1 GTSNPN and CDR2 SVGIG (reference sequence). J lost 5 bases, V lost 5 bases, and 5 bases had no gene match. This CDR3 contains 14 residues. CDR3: CAWESGRGTGELFF. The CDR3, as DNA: TGTGCCTGGGAAAGCGGGAGGGGAACCGGGGAGCTGTTTTTT.

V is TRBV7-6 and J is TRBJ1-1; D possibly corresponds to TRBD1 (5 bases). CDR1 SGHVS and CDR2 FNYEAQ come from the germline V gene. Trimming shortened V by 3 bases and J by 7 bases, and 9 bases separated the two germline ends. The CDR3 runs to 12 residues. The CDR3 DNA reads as TGTGCCAGCAGCTTGGGACGGTTTGAAGCTTTCTTT. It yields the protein CASSLGRFEAFF.

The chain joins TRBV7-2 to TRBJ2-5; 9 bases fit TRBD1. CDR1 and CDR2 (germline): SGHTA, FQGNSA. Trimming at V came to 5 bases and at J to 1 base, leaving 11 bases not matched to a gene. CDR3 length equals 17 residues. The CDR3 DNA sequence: TGTGCCAGCAGCCTCACCGGGACAGGGAGTGGCCAAGAGACCCAGTACTTC. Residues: CASSLTGTGSGQETQYF. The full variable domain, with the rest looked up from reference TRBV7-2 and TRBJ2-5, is GAGVSQSPSNKVTEKGKDVELRCDPISGHTALYWYRQSLGQGLEFLIYFQGNSAPDKSGLPSDRFSAERTGGSVSTLTIQRTQQEDSAVYLCASSLTGTGSGQETQYFGPGTRLLVL.

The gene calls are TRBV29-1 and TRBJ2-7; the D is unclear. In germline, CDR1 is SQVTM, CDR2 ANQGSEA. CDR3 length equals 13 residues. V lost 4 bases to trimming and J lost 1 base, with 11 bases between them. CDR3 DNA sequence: TGCAGCGTTGGCGCGGCAGCATCCTACGAGCAGTACTTC. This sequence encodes CSVGAAASYEQYF.

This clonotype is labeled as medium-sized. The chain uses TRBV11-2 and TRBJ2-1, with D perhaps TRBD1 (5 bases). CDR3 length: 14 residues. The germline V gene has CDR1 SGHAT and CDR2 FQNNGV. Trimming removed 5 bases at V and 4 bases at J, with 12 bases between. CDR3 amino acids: CASSPSTGYNEQFF. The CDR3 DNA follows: TGTGCCAGCAGCCCTTCTACAGGTTACAATGAGCAGTTCTTC.

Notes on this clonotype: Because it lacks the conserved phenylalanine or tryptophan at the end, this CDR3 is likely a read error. CDR3 sequence: CASSLSSSGRARGEQYL. For the CDR3, the DNA is TGTGCCAGCAGTTTAAGCTCTAGCGGGAGGGCCCGGGGTGAGCAGTACTTA. The rearrangement links TRBV27 to TRBJ2-7; 12 positions match TRBD2. Unmatched junction bases numbered 12, after V lost 2 bases and J lost 7 bases. Germline CDR1 reads MNHEY; CDR2 reads SMNVEV (reference sequence). CDR3 size: 17 residues.

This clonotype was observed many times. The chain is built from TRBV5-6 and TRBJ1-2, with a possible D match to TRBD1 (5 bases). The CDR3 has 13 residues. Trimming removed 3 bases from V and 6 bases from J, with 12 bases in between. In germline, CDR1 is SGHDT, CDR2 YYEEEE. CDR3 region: CASSWGTENGYTF. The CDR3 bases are TGTGCCAGCAGCTGGGGGACGGAGAATGGCTACACCTTC.

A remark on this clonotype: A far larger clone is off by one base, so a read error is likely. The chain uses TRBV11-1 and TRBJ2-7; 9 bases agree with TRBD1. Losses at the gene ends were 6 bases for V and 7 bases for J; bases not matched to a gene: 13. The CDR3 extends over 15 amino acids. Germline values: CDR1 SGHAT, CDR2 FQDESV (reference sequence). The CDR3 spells CASSESGTGYNEQYF. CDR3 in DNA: TGTGCCAGCAGTGAATCCGGGACAGGGTACAATGAGCAGTACTTC.

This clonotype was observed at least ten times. Here the CDR3 reads CASSLDRNEQYF. CDR3 sequence (DNA): TGTGCCAGCAGCTTAGACAGGAACGAGCAGTACTTC. The genes are TRBV7-9 and TRBJ2-7, with TRBD1 as a possible D gene (5 bases). Between the trimmed V and J ends, which lost 1 base and 5 bases, there was a span of 6 bases. CDR1 is SEHNR, CDR2 FQNEAQ, per germline (reference sequence). The CDR3 has 12 amino acids.

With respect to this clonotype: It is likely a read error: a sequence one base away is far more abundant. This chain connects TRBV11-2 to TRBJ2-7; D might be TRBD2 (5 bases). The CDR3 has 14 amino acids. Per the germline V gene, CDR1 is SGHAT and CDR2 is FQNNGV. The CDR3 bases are TGTGCCAGCAGCTTAGATTGGCTAGTTGGTGAGCGGTTCTTC. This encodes CASSLDWLVGERFF.

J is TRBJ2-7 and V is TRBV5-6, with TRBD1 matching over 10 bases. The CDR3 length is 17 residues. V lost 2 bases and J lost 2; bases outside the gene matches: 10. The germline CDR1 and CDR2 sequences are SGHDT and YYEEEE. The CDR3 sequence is CASSFTATGGQAYEQYF. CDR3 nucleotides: TGTGCCAGCAGCTTTACAGCGACAGGGGGCCAGGCCTACGAGCAGTACTTC. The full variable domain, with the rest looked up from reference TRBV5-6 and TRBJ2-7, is DAGVTQSPTHLIKTRGQQVTLRCSPKSGHDTVSWYQQALGQGPQFIFQYYEEEERQRGNFPDRFSGHQFPNYSSELNVNALLLGDSALYLCASSFTATGGQAYEQYFGPGTRLTVT.

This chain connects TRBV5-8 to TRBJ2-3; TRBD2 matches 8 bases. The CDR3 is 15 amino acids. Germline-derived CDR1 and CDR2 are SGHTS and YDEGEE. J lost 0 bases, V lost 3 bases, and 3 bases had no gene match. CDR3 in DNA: TGTGCCAGCAGCTCAGGACTAGCCAGCACAGATACGCAGTATTTT. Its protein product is CASSSGLASTDTQYF.

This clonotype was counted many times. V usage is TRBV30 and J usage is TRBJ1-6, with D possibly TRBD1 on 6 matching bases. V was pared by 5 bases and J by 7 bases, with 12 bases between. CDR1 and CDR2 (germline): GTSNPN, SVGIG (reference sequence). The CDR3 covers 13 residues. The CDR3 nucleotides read TGTGCCTGGCGGACAGCCGGGAATTCACCCCTCCACTTT. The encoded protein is CAWRTAGNSPLHF.

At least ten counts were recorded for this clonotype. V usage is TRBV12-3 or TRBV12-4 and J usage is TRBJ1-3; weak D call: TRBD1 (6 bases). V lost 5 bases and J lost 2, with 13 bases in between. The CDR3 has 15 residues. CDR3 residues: CASSLHRVAGNTIYF. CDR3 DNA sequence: TGTGCCAGCAGTCTGCACAGGGTCGCTGGAAACACCATATATTTT.

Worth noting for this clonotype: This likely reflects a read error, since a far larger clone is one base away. CDR3 in amino acids: CASSVFSGLEQFF. The CDR3 DNA reads as TGTGCCAGCAGCGTATTTTCCGGGCTCGAGCAGTTCTTC. The chain couples TRBV9 to TRBJ2-1; D is unresolved. The CDR3 spans 13 residues. Trimming removed 1 base at V and 10 bases at J, with 12 bases between. Germline CDR1 is SGDLS and CDR2 is YYNGEE.

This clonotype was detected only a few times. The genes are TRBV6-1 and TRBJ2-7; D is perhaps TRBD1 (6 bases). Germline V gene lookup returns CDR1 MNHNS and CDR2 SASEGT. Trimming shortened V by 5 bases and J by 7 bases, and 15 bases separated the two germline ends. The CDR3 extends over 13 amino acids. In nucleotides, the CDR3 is TGTGCCAGCAGTTACACAGAAAGGGGGGAGCAGTACTTC. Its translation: CASSYTERGEQYF.

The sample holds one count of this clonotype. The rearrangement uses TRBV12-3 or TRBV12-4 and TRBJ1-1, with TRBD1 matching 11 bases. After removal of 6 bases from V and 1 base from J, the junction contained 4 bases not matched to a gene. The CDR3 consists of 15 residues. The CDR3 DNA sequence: TGTGCCAGCAGCACCGGACAGGGGGCGAACACTGAAGCTTTCTTT. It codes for CASSTGQGANTEAFF.

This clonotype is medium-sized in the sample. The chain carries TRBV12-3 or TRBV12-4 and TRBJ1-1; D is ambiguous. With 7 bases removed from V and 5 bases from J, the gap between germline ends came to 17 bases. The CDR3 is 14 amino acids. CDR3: CASTAIGRVTEAFF. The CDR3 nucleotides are TGTGCCAGCACCGCTATAGGGCGGGTGACTGAAGCTTTCTTT.

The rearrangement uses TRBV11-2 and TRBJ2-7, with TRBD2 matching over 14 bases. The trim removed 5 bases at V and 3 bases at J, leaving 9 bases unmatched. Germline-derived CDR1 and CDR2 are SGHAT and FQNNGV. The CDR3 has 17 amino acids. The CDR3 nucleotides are TGTGCCAGCAGCGGACTAGCGGGAGGAAAGAAGGACTACGAGCAGTACTTC. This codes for CASSGLAGGKKDYEQYF.

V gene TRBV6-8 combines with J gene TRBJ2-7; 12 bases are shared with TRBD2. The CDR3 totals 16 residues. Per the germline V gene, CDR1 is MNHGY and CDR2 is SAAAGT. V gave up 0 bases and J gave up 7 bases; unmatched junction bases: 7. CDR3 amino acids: CASSYSSSGRAFEQYF. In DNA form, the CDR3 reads TGTGCCAGCAGTTACTCGTCTAGCGGGAGGGCCTTTGAGCAGTACTTC.